The rows below give T cell receptor beta chains drawn from one sample of a study of blood T cell repertoires in COVID-19. Produced via immunoSEQ multiplex PCR; TCRdb's table is partial and in-frame only. The table includes some 41,000 clones, about four fifths detected once. Sequenced: peripheral blood. These receptor sequences come from a woman in her 70s with acute or convalescent COVID-19. Each CDR3 is given with its conserved first and last residue. A D gene is named only where the DNA matches it firmly. For some rows the clone size is stated as once, few or many, or as a class when expanded; others skip it.

J	size	V	D	CDR3	DNA
TRBJ2-7	NA	TRBV12-3/TRBV12-4	NA	CASSRESYEQYF	TGTGCCAGCAGCAGGGAATCCTACGAGCAGTACTTC
TRBJ2-5	NA	TRBV9	NA	CASSVVGGSQETQYF	TGTGCCAGCAGCGTAGTAGGGGGATCACAAGAGACCCAGTACTTC
TRBJ2-3	NA	TRBV11-2	TRBD1	CASSPGQGVSTDTQYF	TGTGCCAGCAGCCCAGGACAGGGGGTTAGCACAGATACGCAGTATTTT
TRBJ2-2	few	TRBV6-5	TRBD1	CASRLQGAATGELFF	TGTGCCAGCAGACTACAGGGGGCGGCGACCGGGGAGCTGTTTTTT
TRBJ2-1	NA	TRBV7-8	TRBD2	CASSLAFAGGPSNEQFF	TGTGCCAGCAGCTTAGCATTTGCGGGAGGGCCCTCGAATGAGCAGTTCTTC
TRBJ2-3	NA	TRBV24-1	NA	CATSSRSNTDTQYF	TGTGCCACCAGTAGCAGGTCAAACACAGATACGCAGTATTTT
TRBJ2-1	once	TRBV5-5	NA	CASSLGQMYNEQFF	TGTGCCAGCAGCTTAGGACAGATGTACAATGAGCAGTTCTTC
TRBJ1-3	NA	TRBV9	TRBD1	CASSGGGPSGNTIYF	TGTGCCAGCAGCGGAGGGGGCCCCTCTGGAAACACCATATATTTT
TRBJ2-2	NA	TRBV18	NA	CASSPPAGRGTGELFF	TGTGCCAGCTCACCACCTGCGGGACGGGGCACCGGGGAGCTGTTTTTT
TRBJ2-7	NA	TRBV5-1	TRBD2	CASSNLLRLAGRHEQYF	TGCGCCAGCAGCAACTTATTAAGACTAGCGGGACGCCACGAGCAGTACTTC
TRBJ2-1	NA	TRBV11-3	NA	CASKTVGNEQFF	TGTGCCAGCAAAACAGTCGGAAATGAGCAGTTCTTC
TRBJ2-7	NA	TRBV7-9	TRBD2	CAIKGLAGGPGEQYF	TGTGCCATTAAAGGGCTAGCGGGAGGGCCGGGCGAGCAGTACTTC
TRBJ2-5	NA	TRBV27	TRBD1	CASSPIVGRQGQKETQYF	TGTGCCAGCAGTCCTATAGTGGGACGACAGGGCCAAAAAGAGACCCAGTACTTC
TRBJ2-3	NA	TRBV12-5	NA	CASGYEVDTQYF	TGTGCTAGTGGTTATGAGGTGGATACGCAGTATTTT
TRBJ2-3	NA	TRBV5-1	TRBD2	CASSKDLAADTQYF	TGCGCCAGCAGCAAGGACCTAGCGGCAGATACGCAGTATTTT
TRBJ2-5	NA	TRBV6-5	TRBD2	CASRADVAGTETQYF	TGTGCCAGCAGGGCCGACGTAGCGGGAACAGAGACCCAGTACTTC
TRBJ2-7	once	TRBV5-1	TRBD1	CASSLLPQVGGRDRAYEQYF	TGCGCCAGCAGCTTACTCCCGCAGGTTGGCGGACGGGACAGGGCTTACGAGCAGTACTTC
TRBJ1-1	NA	TRBV4-3	NA	CASSQVLEGLPMNTEAFF	TGCGCCAGCAGCCAAGTGTTAGAGGGTCTCCCCATGAACACTGAAGCTTTCTTT
TRBJ2-4	NA	TRBV21-1	NA	CASSEDRLLAKNIQYF	TGTGCCAGCAGCGAGGACAGATTACTAGCCAAAAACATTCAGTACTTC
TRBJ1-2	NA	TRBV6-6	NA	CASSPPEYGYTF	TGTGCCAGCAGCCCCCCTGAGTATGGCTACACCTTC
TRBJ1-2	NA	TRBV7-9	NA	CASSPTTVNDYTF	TGTGCCAGCAGCCCGACGACAGTGAACGACTACACCTTC
TRBJ2-3	NA	TRBV18	NA	CASSPNGPTTDTQYF	TGTGCCAGCTCACCTAATGGGCCCACCACAGATACGCAGTATTTT
TRBJ1-3	few	TRBV18	TRBD1	CASSPLDRADTIYF	TGTGCCAGCTCGCCTCTGGACAGGGCGGACACCATATATTTT
TRBJ1-4	few	TRBV7-8	TRBD1	CASSQDRVGEKLFF	TGTGCCAGCAGCCAAGACAGGGTGGGGGAAAAACTGTTTTTT
TRBJ2-7	NA	TRBV6-1	NA	CASSEGRGGNEQYF	TGTGCCAGCAGTGAAGGAAGGGGGGGCAACGAGCAGTACTTC
TRBJ2-3	NA	TRBV11-3	NA	CASRPRGTSTDTQYF	TGTGCCAGCAGACCCCGGGGAACGAGCACAGATACGCAGTATTTT
TRBJ1-1	NA	TRBV9	NA	CASSVVQGHMNTEAFF	TGTGCCAGCAGCGTAGTGCAGGGGCACATGAACACTGAAGCTTTCTTT
TRBJ1-3	NA	TRBV5-4	NA	CASSLGDSNTIYF	TGTGCCAGCAGCTTAGGAGACTCAAACACCATATATTTT
TRBJ2-5	NA	TRBV18	TRBD2	CASSPGLGGETQYF	TGTGCCAGCTCACCAGGACTAGGAGGGGAGACCCAGTACTTC
TRBJ2-5	few	TRBV11-3	NA	CASSLIGLGETQYF	TGTGCCAGCAGCTTAATCGGGTTGGGAGAGACCCAGTACTTC
TRBJ2-5	NA	TRBV4-2	NA	CASSPANQETQYF	TGTGCCAGCAGCCCTGCGAACCAAGAGACCCAGTACTTC
TRBJ2-5	NA	TRBV10-3	NA	CAIMPSGGHETQYF	TGTGCCATCATGCCTTCAGGGGGGCACGAGACCCAGTACTTC
TRBJ2-7	few	TRBV18	NA	CASSPPIRGKPGEQYF	TGTGCCAGCTCACCACCTATTAGGGGAAAACCAGGCGAGCAGTACTTC
TRBJ2-2	NA	TRBV28	NA	CATSTGELFF	TGTGCCACTTCCACCGGGGAGCTGTTTTTT
TRBJ2-1	NA	TRBV7-2	NA	CASSPRPGRGNEQFF	TGTGCCAGCAGCCCAAGGCCTGGGCGAGGGAATGAGCAGTTCTTC
TRBJ1-2	once	TRBV5-5	TRBD1	CASSRQGNYGYTF	TGTGCCAGCAGCCGACAGGGGAACTATGGCTACACCTTC
TRBJ1-1	NA	TRBV19	NA	CASTDPGSEAFF	TGTGCCAGCACCGATCCGGGATCCGAAGCTTTCTTT
TRBJ1-1	NA	TRBV19	TRBD1	CASRGQAFMNTEAFF	TGTGCCAGCCGAGGACAGGCTTTCATGAACACTGAAGCTTTCTTT
TRBJ2-1	NA	TRBV6-5	NA	CASSYNSPGAEQFF	TGTGCCAGCAGTTACAATTCTCCGGGAGCCGAGCAGTTCTTC
TRBJ1-4	NA	TRBV15	TRBD1	CATGQGRTNEKLFF	TGTGCCACCGGACAGGGCCGAACTAATGAAAAACTGTTTTTT
TRBJ2-3	NA	TRBV7-2	TRBD2	CASSFGRASEAQYF	TGTGCCAGCAGCTTCGGGAGGGCCTCGGAAGCGCAGTATTTT
TRBJ1-1	NA	TRBV29-1	TRBD1	CSVSTGGSGEAFF	TGCAGCGTATCAACAGGGGGCTCGGGTGAAGCTTTCTTT
TRBJ2-1	NA	TRBV14	TRBD2	CASSWTSGKVGNEQFF	TGTGCCAGCAGCTGGACTAGCGGGAAGGTTGGCAATGAGCAGTTCTTC
TRBJ2-4	NA	TRBV5-1	TRBD1	CASSNRTGGSKNIQYF	TGCGCCAGCAGCAACCGGACAGGGGGCTCCAAAAACATTCAGTACTTC
TRBJ2-1	NA	TRBV28	TRBD2	CASSKLAGGYEQFF	TGTGCCAGCAGTAAACTAGCGGGAGGATATGAGCAGTTCTTC
TRBJ2-7	NA	TRBV6-2/TRBV6-3	NA	CASSPYRVGSGDEQYF	TGTGCCAGCAGTCCCTACCGCGTCGGGAGCGGCGACGAGCAGTACTTC
TRBJ2-5	NA	TRBV5-1	TRBD1	CASSLAATGGRETQYF	TGCGCCAGCAGCTTGGCCGCGACAGGGGGCCGGGAGACCCAGTACTTC
TRBJ1-2	NA	TRBV28	NA	CASSLYHGQRTNYGYTF	TGTGCCAGCAGTTTATACCATGGACAGAGAACTAACTATGGCTACACCTTC
TRBJ2-6	NA	TRBV7-9	NA	CASSLALAGPGANVLTF	TGTGCCAGCAGCTTAGCGTTGGCAGGGCCTGGGGCCAACGTCCTGACTTTC
TRBJ1-1	once	TRBV28	NA	CASSPLGAGNTEAFF	TGTGCCAGCAGTCCCCTAGGGGCAGGGAACACTGAAGCTTTCTTT
TRBJ1-4	NA	TRBV5-1	NA	CASSPGTGGEKLFF	TGCGCCAGCAGTCCAGGGACCGGGGGTGAAAAACTGTTTTTT
TRBJ2-2	NA	TRBV15	TRBD1	CATSRAGTARELFF	TGTGCCACCAGCAGAGCCGGGACAGCCCGGGAGCTGTTTTTT